Each of the 4 T cell receptor beta chains below was sequenced from the same sample in a study of CD8 T cells in ankylosing spondylitis. TCRdb analysed the 5' RACE reads with MiXCR anew, one entry per CDR3 protein. This table holds 450,000 to 550,000 distinct CDR3 sequences, about 5.2% found once. Which antigens these TCRs recognize remains unknown. Study results and limitations: Ankylosing spondylitis blood seemed to carry a telltale TCR beta motif made of under ten highly homologous variants.

Sequencing used blood, either unsorted or a sorted T cell fraction (not recorded which). These receptors were collected from a male donor with ankylosing spondylitis.

This clonotype has at least ten counts. The CDR3 is CASSLRWRADYNSPLHF. The CDR3 DNA reads as TGTGCCAGCAGCTTACGGTGGCGGGCCGACTATAATTCACCCCTCCACTTT. The V call is TRBV7-2, the J call TRBJ1-6; no firm D call. Germline CDR1 SGHTA, CDR2 FQGNSA. The CDR3 runs to 17 residues. V lost 2 bases, J lost 3 bases, and 14 bases lay in between.

This clonotype was seen only a few times. The CDR3 sequence: CASSLAVDFGTGHQETQYF. Here the CDR3 DNA reads TGTGCCAGCAGCTTAGCGGTCGACTTTGGGACAGGGCACCAAGAGACCCAGTACTTC. The gene calls are TRBV7-8 and TRBJ2-5; 9 bases line up with TRBD1. V shed 0 bases, J shed 0 bases, and the junction held 11 bases outside the gene matches. This CDR3 has 19 residues. The germline V gene encodes CDR1 SGHVS and CDR2 FQNEAQ.

This clonotype was detected ten times or more. The chain links TRBV4-1 to TRBJ1-2; D remains ambiguous. Germline V CDR1 and CDR2: MGHRA, YSYEKL. CDR3 length: 15 residues. V lost 1 base, J lost 2 bases, and 11 bases lay in between. Written as DNA, the CDR3 is TGCGCCAGCAGCCAAGGATTAAGCCGAAACTATGGCTACACCTTC. This codes for CASSQGLSRNYGYTF.

This clonotype was seen more than once but under ten times. V gene TRBV4-1 combines with J gene TRBJ2-5, with 13 nucleotides matching TRBD2. Germline V gene lookup returns CDR1 MGHRA and CDR2 YSYEKL. The V segment lost 0 bases and the J segment 5 bases; nucleotides outside the gene matches: 9. The CDR3 runs to 18 residues. The CDR3 loop is CASSQDPGTSGNRETQYF. For the CDR3, the DNA is TGCGCCAGCAGCCAAGATCCCGGGACTAGCGGGAATCGGGAGACCCAGTACTTC.